This record covers a single TCR beta chain. Its antigen is currently unknown. The data stem from a study of siplizumab effects on memory and regulatory T cells. From germline, CDR1 is MNHEY and CDR2 SVGAGI. Trimming cost V 6 bases and J 0 bases, with 12 bases left between them. The CDR3 has 15 residues. Whole-study results and caveats: It was never confirmed that proliferating Tregs from siplizumab cultures were suppressive.

Sequencing was performed with immunoSEQ multiplex PCR; in TCRdb, only in-frame clones are kept and a portion is missing. The sample has tens of thousands of clones, 95% to 97% seen once. The sequenced material came from naive CD4+ T cells sorted from blood. The clonotype originates from a human donor in good health. This rearrangement joins TRBV6-5 to TRBJ1-3; D possibly corresponds to TRBD1 (5 bases). The CDR3 DNA is TGTGCCAGCAGCCGGGACGCGTTCTCTGGAAACACCATATATTTT. It encodes CASSRDAFSGNTIYF.